The next 16 T cell receptor beta chains were all read from a single sample in a study of PD-1 blockade in classical Hodgkin lymphoma. This table comes from immunoSEQ multiplex PCR, and its TCRdb copy is limited to in-frame clones, with some not included. The sample shows roughly 100,000 clones, more than 70% of them seen only once. Time point of the sample: cycle 4 day 1 (C4D1), after around six weeks of nivolumab. Brentuximab vedotin exposure varied, and every patient relapsed after autologous stem cell transplantation. Sample: peripheral blood mononuclear cells (PBMCs), taken before the fourth cycle of nivolumab. These receptors were collected from a human donor with classical Hodgkin lymphoma.

This clone was observed a handful of times. CDR3 coding DNA: TGCGCCAGCAGCCTACACCATAGCCCGGGACTAGCGGGAGTAGAGCAGTTCTTC. This sequence encodes CASSLHHSPGLAGVEQFF. The J gene is TRBJ2-1, the V gene TRBV4-3, with TRBD2 matching over 14 bases. J was trimmed by 10 bases and V by 4 bases; bases with no gene match: 15. The length of the CDR3 is 18 residues. CDR1 and CDR2 from the germline V gene are LGHNA and YSLEER.

The chain recombines TRBV10-3 with TRBJ1-2; D is possibly TRBD1 (6 bases). The CDR3 is made up of 13 amino acids. The germline CDR1 and CDR2 sequences are ENHRY and SYGVKD. Trimming stripped 5 bases from V and 7 bases from J, with 14 bases between. Written as DNA, the CDR3 is TGTGCCATCAGTTCAGGACAGACGTTTGGCTACACCTTC. Amino acids: CAISSGQTFGYTF.

This chain uses TRBV27 with TRBJ1-3; TRBD1 aligns across 7 bases. Germline CDR1 and CDR2: MNHEY and SMNVEV (reference sequence). Losses at the gene ends were 6 bases for V and 5 bases for J; bases not matched to a gene: 1. The CDR3 runs 12 residues. The CDR3 here is CASRQGRNTIYF. Written as DNA, the CDR3 is TGTGCCAGCAGACAGGGGCGAAACACCATATATTTT.

The chain's CDR3 is CATQAVSTYEQYF. CDR3 nucleotides: TGTGCCACCCAAGCGGTCTCGACCTACGAGCAGTACTTC. V is TRBV28 and J is TRBJ2-7; tentatively, D is TRBD2 (5 bases). CDR1 is MDHEN, CDR2 SYDVKM, per germline. The CDR3 loop spans 13 amino acids. The V end lost 10 bases, the J end lost 2 bases, and 15 bases lay between the germline ends.

This clone was recorded only once. J is TRBJ2-3 and V is TRBV19, with 9 bases fitting TRBD2. V trimming: 7 bases; J trimming: 1 base; junction bases outside the gene matches: 6. Germline assignment: CDR1 LNHDA and CDR2 SQIVND (reference sequence). The CDR3 runs to 15 residues. The DNA of the CDR3 is TGTGCCAGTAAGCTGGTAGCGGGGGGCACAGATACGCAGTATTTT. Translated: CASKLVAGGTDTQYF.

The chain couples TRBV10-1 to TRBJ2-3, with D tentatively TRBD2 (5 bases). V lost 8 bases, J lost 6 bases, and 15 bases lay in between. This CDR3 is built from 13 residues. Looked up from germline, CDR1 is WNHNN and CDR2 is SYGVQD (reference sequence). The CDR3 loop is CASLEEESDTQYF. CDR3 DNA: TGCGCCAGCCTCGAGGAGGAGAGTGATACGCAGTATTTT.

This clone was counted once. The rearrangement uses TRBV27 and TRBJ1-2, with D uncertain. The germline CDR1 and CDR2 sequences are MNHEY and SMNVEV (reference sequence). V lost 4 bases and J 4 bases, leaving 10 bases between the germline ends. The CDR3 covers 13 residues. The CDR3 protein is CASSYAGFYGYTF. The CDR3 DNA reads TGTGCCAGCAGTTATGCGGGATTCTATGGCTACACCTTC.

This chain joins TRBV28 and TRBJ1-5; D is unclear. CDR1 and CDR2 from the germline V gene are MDHEN and SYDVKM. V lost 2 bases and J 2 bases, leaving 16 bases between the germline ends. The CDR3 is 17 amino acids. In DNA, the CDR3 is TGTGCCAGCAGTTTAAGAGGAGTGAACACGGGCAATCAGCCCCAGCATTTT. This translates into CASSLRGVNTGNQPQHF.

This clone was recorded only once. Germline and junction disagree at one end, which may indicate a read error. This CDR3 is also generated by other DNA sequences in the sample. The rearrangement links TRBV29-1 to TRBJ2-7; D tentatively fits TRBD1 or TRBD2 (5 bases each). The CDR3 is 15 residues long. Germline V gene data show CDR1 as SQVTM and CDR2 as ANQGSEA. For the CDR3, the DNA is TGCAGTGTTGAAGATATGAGGGGTGGGATCTACGAGCAGTACTTC. It encodes CSVEDMRGGIYEQYF.

The CDR3 nucleotides are TGTGCCAGCAGCTTAGGACAGAGCTTCTCTGGGGCCAACGTCCTGACTTTC. This sequence encodes CASSLGQSFSGANVLTF. The chain recombines TRBV5-6 with TRBJ2-6, with a possible D match to TRBD1 (6 bases). V gave up 2 bases and J gave up 0 bases, with 12 bases separating them. The CDR3 length is 17 residues. Germline V gene sequence: CDR1 SGHDT, CDR2 YYEEEE.

This chain connects TRBV18 to TRBJ2-6; D is perhaps TRBD1 (6 bases). CDR3 length: 19 residues. The ends were cut back, 4 bases at V and 4 bases at J, with 23 bases in the middle. CDR1 and CDR2 from the germline V gene are KGHSH and LQKENI. The CDR3 DNA sequence: TGTGCCAGCTCACTTAAATTGCGGGTCCAGGGGCCGGGGGCCAACGTCCTGACTTTC. Translated: CASSLKLRVQGPGANVLTF.

This chain connects TRBV10-2 to TRBJ2-1; TRBD2 might be the D (6 bases). Trimming stripped 2 bases from V and 1 base from J, with 18 bases between. Per germline, CDR1 WSHSY and CDR2 SAAADI. The length of the CDR3 is 18 residues. The CDR3 spells CASSENPELAGSYNEQFF. The CDR3 DNA sequence: TGCGCCAGCAGTGAGAATCCAGAACTAGCCGGGTCCTACAATGAGCAGTTCTTC.

The chain uses TRBV19 and TRBJ1-3; D is undetermined. The V and J ends lost 3 bases and 3 bases respectively, with 0 bases between them. The CDR3 runs 11 residues. Germline V gives CDR1 LNHDA, CDR2 SQIVND (reference sequence). The CDR3 here is CASSIGNTIYF. In DNA form, the CDR3 reads TGTGCCAGTAGTATTGGAAACACCATATATTTT.

The gene calls are TRBV28 and TRBJ1-2, with 8 bases that match TRBD1. CDR3 length: 14 amino acids. Germline loops: CDR1 MDHEN, CDR2 SYDVKM. V lost 3 bases and J lost 6; bases outside the gene matches: 6. This CDR3 reads CASSFSGGADGYTF. In DNA form, the CDR3 reads TGTGCCAGCAGTTTTTCAGGGGGCGCAGATGGCTACACCTTC.

The gene calls are TRBV6-6 and TRBJ2-1; TRBD1 aligns across 8 bases. After removal of 5 bases from V and 7 bases from J, the junction contained 4 bases not matched to a gene. In germline, CDR1 is MNHNY, CDR2 SVGAGI (reference sequence). This CDR3 contains 13 residues. The CDR3 loop reads CASSPGQGNEQFF. The CDR3 DNA reads as TGTGCCAGCAGTCCCGGACAGGGAAATGAGCAGTTCTTC.

The chain combines TRBV6-5 with TRBJ1-1; D is unresolved. The CDR3 contains 13 residues. Trimming pared 4 bases from V and 1 base from J, leaving 7 bases between. Germline CDR1 reads MNHEY; CDR2 reads SVGAGI. CDR3: CASSWEANTEAFF. In nucleotides, the CDR3 is TGTGCCAGCAGTTGGGAGGCGAACACTGAAGCTTTCTTT.